The clone carrying this T cell receptor beta chain occurred a few times. The antigen is not known. In germline, CDR1 is MGHRA, CDR2 YSYEKL. CDR3 length: 12 residues. V lost 4 bases to trimming and J lost 7 bases, with 10 bases between them. This sample was included in a study of CD8 T cells in ankylosing spondylitis. Study-level results: Significant enrichment of disease-linked clones was reported in matched ankylosing spondylitis synovial fluid. About 8 highly homologous variants made up a TCR beta motif, and this motif appeared characteristic of ankylosing spondylitis blood. Earlier work had already found some motif variants in reactive arthritis synovial fluid and blood.

Generation of TCR beta libraries employed quantitative 5'-RACE incorporating molecular barcodes. TCRdb reprocessed the 5' RACE reads with MiXCR, giving one entry per CDR3 protein. The sample lists fewer than 400,000 distinct CDR3 sequences, approximately 15% occurring once. V gene TRBV4-1 combines with J gene TRBJ1-2; D is ambiguous. This clonotype was obtained from a male donor with ankylosing spondylitis or in good health (not recorded which). The sample taken for sequencing was blood, either unsorted or a sorted T cell fraction (not recorded which). The CDR3 loop reads CASSPGVGGYTF. For the CDR3, the DNA is TGCGCCAGCAGCCCCGGTGTAGGTGGCTACACCTTC.